These 22 T cell receptor beta chains came from one sample sequenced in a study of cytomegalovirus exposure and HLA in healthy donors. Primers: 60 Vbeta forward and 13 Jbeta reverse. This table comes from immunoSEQ multiplex PCR, and its TCRdb copy is limited to in-frame clones, with some not included. The sample includes some 130,000 clones, approximately 10% of them seen just once. The sequencing sample was made of PBMCs. All receptors come from a woman aged 40 to 50 in good health and CMV-seropositive.

This chain connects TRBV11-3 to TRBJ2-3, with 10 bases lining up with TRBD2. The CDR3 totals 16 residues. J gave up 3 bases and V 1 base, and 4 bases lay outside the gene matches. Germline V gene sequence: CDR1 SGHNT, CDR2 YENEEA. The DNA of the CDR3 is TGTGCCAGCAGCTTAGCTCTAGCGGGGGCTACAGATACGCAGTATTTT. This sequence encodes CASSLALAGATDTQYF.

This clone has a handful of counts. This chain joins TRBV5-1 and TRBJ1-3, with TRBD1 as a possible D gene (5 bases). The CDR3 length is 15 residues. CDR1 is SGHRS, CDR2 YFSETQ, per germline. V gave up 6 bases and J gave up 2 bases, with 15 bases separating them. The DNA of the CDR3 is TGCGCCAGCACCCCTGGGGGGGGTACTGGAAACACCATATATTTT. It is translated as CASTPGGGTGNTIYF.

The rearrangement links TRBV4-1 to TRBJ2-3; 11 bases match TRBD2. V lost 4 bases, J lost 3 bases, and 6 bases stayed unmatched. The CDR3 is 16 residues long. Germline V lookup: CDR1 MGHRA, CDR2 YSYEKL. For the CDR3, the DNA is TGCGCCAGCAGCCCTCAGGCTAGCGGGGGGACAGATACGCAGTATTTT. As protein: CASSPQASGGTDTQYF.

The chain has TRBV7-9 and TRBJ2-5; D unclear. The V and J ends lost 1 base and 7 bases respectively, with 7 bases between them. CDR3 length equals 12 residues. Germline CDR1 and CDR2: SEHNR and FQNEAQ (reference sequence). The CDR3 bases are TGTGCCAGCAGCTTAGTTGGAGTGACCCAGTACTTC. Protein sequence: CASSLVGVTQYF.

This sequence joins TRBV7-9 and TRBJ2-3; 13 nucleotides align to TRBD2. The germline gives CDR1 SEHNR, CDR2 FQNEAQ (reference sequence). This CDR3 is built from 15 residues. Trimming took 1 base from V and 7 from J; bases not matched to a gene: 2. In DNA form, the CDR3 reads TGTGCCAGCAGCTTAGGGGGACTAGCGGGGCATACGCAGTATTTT. Amino acids: CASSLGGLAGHTQYF.

The rearrangement links TRBV4-1 to TRBJ1-3; TRBD1 matches 7 bases. V dropped 4 bases and J dropped 0; count of bases not matched to a gene: 6. The V gene's germline CDR1 is MGHRA and CDR2 YSYEKL. This CDR3 is built from 16 residues. The DNA of the CDR3 is TGCGCCAGCAGCCCACCGGGACAGAGCTCTGGAAACACCATATATTTT. It yields the protein CASSPPGQSSGNTIYF.

This clone was seen more than once but under ten times. In nucleotides, the CDR3 is TGTGCCAGCAGTCAAGACAGGAGCCTCACAGATACGCAGTATTTT. Residues: CASSQDRSLTDTQYF. This chain connects TRBV5-6 to TRBJ2-3; tentative D call: TRBD1 (6 bases). The CDR3 is made up of 15 amino acids. Germline assignment: CDR1 SGHDT and CDR2 YYEEEE. V lost 5 bases, J lost 2 bases, and 15 bases lay in between.

The gene calls are TRBV2 and TRBJ2-1; 12 nucleotides line up with TRBD2. V was pared by 6 bases and J by 5 bases, with 11 bases of the junction left unmatched. Germline V gives CDR1 SNHLY, CDR2 FYNNEI. The CDR3 spans 17 residues. This CDR3 reads CASRRTRLAGDHNEQFF. CDR3 DNA sequence: TGTGCCAGCAGGCGGACAAGACTAGCGGGGGATCACAATGAGCAGTTCTTC.

This clone was seen a few times. The chain couples TRBV5-4 to TRBJ2-1, with 9 bases lining up with TRBD1. There are 15 residues in the CDR3. Germline V gene lookup returns CDR1 SGHNT and CDR2 YYREEE (reference sequence). With V trimmed by 7 bases and J by 1 base, 6 bases remained unmatched. The DNA of the CDR3 is TGTGCCAGCGGACTAGGACAGGGGTCCTACAATGAGCAGTTCTTC. It yields the protein CASGLGQGSYNEQFF.

This clone was counted once. V gene TRBV19 combines with J gene TRBJ1-2; 8 bases match TRBD1. CDR3 length equals 15 residues. The V segment lost 1 base and the J segment 1 base; nucleotides outside the gene matches: 2. CDR1 and CDR2 from the germline V gene are LNHDA and SQIVND (reference sequence). The CDR3: CASSIGGQGNYGYTF. The CDR3, as DNA: TGTGCCAGTAGTATAGGTGGACAGGGTAACTATGGCTACACCTTC.

This clone was detected only once. The chain is built from TRBV6-1 and TRBJ1-1; 8 positions match TRBD1. The CDR3 sequence is 15 residues long. J was trimmed by 1 base and V by 5 bases; bases with no gene match: 6. The germline V gene has CDR1 MNHNS and CDR2 SASEGT. In DNA form, the CDR3 reads TGTGCCAGCAGTCGTTCAGGGGGCCGGAACACTGAAGCTTTCTTT. Translation gives CASSRSGGRNTEAFF.

This clone came up a few times. This chain joins TRBV9 and TRBJ2-2; 10 bases match TRBD2. Germline CDR1 and CDR2: SGDLS and YYNGEE. This CDR3 contains 19 residues. V trimming: 0 bases; J trimming: 1 base; junction bases outside the gene matches: 9. DNA for the CDR3: TGTGCCAGCAGCGTAGAAACTAGCGGGGCCTTAAAGAACACCGGGGAGCTGTTTTTT. It yields the protein CASSVETSGALKNTGELFF.

The V call is TRBV6-1, the J call TRBJ1-2; a possible D gene is TRBD1 (6 bases). Trimming left V 0 bases short and J 4 bases short, with 12 bases between. The CDR3 runs 15 residues. CDR1 MNHNS and CDR2 SASEGT come from the germline V gene. The chain's CDR3 is CASSEAPDRLYGYTF. The CDR3 nucleotides are TGTGCCAGCAGTGAAGCCCCTGACAGGCTCTATGGCTACACCTTC.

V usage is TRBV5-1 and J usage is TRBJ2-1; 14 bases match TRBD2. The CDR3 is made up of 24 amino acids. CDR1 SGHRS and CDR2 YFSETQ come from the germline V gene. The junction had 21 bases not matched to a gene; V was cut back by 1 base and J by 0 bases. DNA of the CDR3: TGCGCCAGCAGCTTGATTTACAGGGGGGCCGGGACTAGCGGGAGTCAGAGCTCCTACAATGAGCAGTTCTTC. Amino acid sequence: CASSLIYRGAGTSGSQSSYNEQFF.

A few counts support this clone. The chain joins TRBV9 to TRBJ2-2, with D maybe TRBD2 (8 bases). This CDR3 region has 19 residues. Looked up from germline, CDR1 is SGDLS and CDR2 is YYNGEE. Between the trimmed V and J ends, which lost 3 bases and 1 base, there was a span of 22 bases. The CDR3 loop is CASSAGRGTGAGNTGELFF. CDR3 DNA: TGTGCCAGCAGCGCCGGGAGGGGAACAGGGGCGGGGAACACCGGGGAGCTGTTTTTT. The full variable domain, with the rest looked up from reference TRBV9 and TRBJ2-2, is DSGVTQTPKHLITATGQRVTLRCSPRSGDLSVYWYQQSLDQGLQFLIQYYNGEERAKGNILERFSAQQFPDLHSELNLSSLELGDSALYFCASSAGRGTGAGNTGELFFGEGSRLTVL.

This clone occurred a few times. The chain has TRBV27 and TRBJ1-5, with TRBD1 identical over 9 bases. The CDR3 extends over 14 amino acids. J gave up 7 bases and V 5 bases, and 6 bases lay outside the gene matches. The V gene's germline CDR1 is MNHEY and CDR2 SMNVEV (reference sequence). In DNA form, the CDR3 reads TGTGCCAGCAGTCCCTGGACAGGGGCACAGCCCCAGCATTTT. It encodes CASSPWTGAQPQHF.

V usage is TRBV5-6 and J usage is TRBJ1-4, with 7 bases lining up with TRBD1. The V gene's germline CDR1 is SGHDT and CDR2 YYEEEE. With V trimmed by 0 bases and J by 5 bases, 10 bases remained unmatched. There are 17 residues in the CDR3. In nucleotides, the CDR3 is TGTGCCAGCAGCTTGGGTTTAGGACAGGTCGGGAATGAAAAACTGTTTTTT. Translation gives CASSLGLGQVGNEKLFF. The variable domain in full, with the rest retrieved from reference TRBV5-6 and TRBJ1-4, is DAGVTQSPTHLIKTRGQQVTLRCSPKSGHDTVSWYQQALGQGPQFIFQYYEEEERQRGNFPDRFSGHQFPNYSSELNVNALLLGDSALYLCASSLGLGQVGNEKLFFGSGTQLSVL.

This clone was counted only a few times. At one boundary the junction diverges from the germline segment, which might be a read error. This CDR3 is also generated by other DNA sequences in the sample. This sequence joins TRBV27 and TRBJ1-2; the D is unclear. CDR1 and CDR2 (germline): MNHEY, SMNVEV (reference sequence). The CDR3 length is 12 residues. CDR3 loop: CASSSALSGYTF. The CDR3 nucleotides read TGTGCAAGCAGTTCGGCCCTTAGCGGCTACACCTTC.

The chain recombines TRBV4-1 with TRBJ2-6; 8 nucleotides line up with TRBD1. V lost 0 bases to trimming and J lost 3 bases; unmatched junction nucleotides: 10. The CDR3 spans 19 residues. Germline V gene sequence: CDR1 MGHRA, CDR2 YSYEKL. CDR3 in amino acids: CASSQEDETGVYGANVLTF. For the CDR3, the DNA is TGCGCCAGCAGCCAAGAGGACGAGACAGGGGTATATGGGGCCAACGTCCTGACTTTC.

This clone was observed a handful of times. The rearrangement joins TRBV21-1 to TRBJ1-5. TRBV21-1 is flagged as a pseudogene. The CDR3 sequence is 20 residues long. CDR3 DNA: TGTGCCAGCCCGGGGAAAAAGGCCGTCAAGGGAGAGTATAGCAATCAGCCCCAGCATTTT. Residues: CASPGKKAVKGEYSNQPQHF.

The V gene is TRBV19, the J gene TRBJ2-5; 9 bases agree with TRBD1. V lost 5 bases to trimming and J lost 2 bases; unmatched junction nucleotides: 6. The CDR3 is 15 residues long. Germline V gives CDR1 LNHDA, CDR2 SQIVND (reference sequence). The CDR3: CASSSPGTGQETQYF. The CDR3, as DNA: TGTGCCAGTAGTTCCCCAGGGACAGGGCAAGAGACCCAGTACTTC.

A few counts support this clone. This chain uses TRBV5-4 with TRBJ1-6; possible D gene TRBD1, 6 bases. Deletions cut 4 bases from V and 7 bases from J, with 12 bases between. The V gene's germline CDR1 is SGHNT and CDR2 YYREEE (reference sequence). The CDR3 totals 14 residues. The CDR3: CASSPQGWNSPLHF. The CDR3 DNA follows: TGTGCCAGCAGCCCCCAGGGGTGGAATTCACCCCTCCACTTT.